What follows are 14 T cell receptor beta chains derived from one specimen sequenced in a study of CD4 and CD8 cells across lung adenocarcinoma regions. TCRdb re-analysed the PCR reads in MiXCR, keeping a single row per CDR3 protein. This sample has some 25,000 distinct CDR3 sequences, with 53% found just once. Sequencing was carried out using CD8+ T cells from the center of a lung tumor. The receptors stem from a male donor with lung adenocarcinoma. The CD4 and CD8 labels of this study may be unreliable.

The chain links TRBV5-3 to TRBJ1-5, with TRBD1 as a possible D gene (5 bases). The J call is doubtful: the DNA matches TRBJ1-6 better. TRBV5-3 is an ORF, with its function uncertain. The CDR3 contains 12 residues. CDR3 protein: CARSVQVQPLHF. CDR3 sequence (DNA): TGTGCCAGAAGCGTACAGGTACAGCCCCTCCACTTT.

The chain couples TRBV7-2 to TRBJ2-1, with D perhaps TRBD1 (5 bases). Germline lookup yields CDR1 SGHTA and CDR2 FQGNSA. The CDR3 sequence is 14 residues long. V was clipped by 4 bases and J by 4 bases, with 11 bases between them. The CDR3 is CASSSRQGYNEQFF. CDR3 nucleotide sequence: TGTGCCAGCAGCTCGAGGCAGGGTTACAATGAGCAGTTCTTC.

This clonotype was seen a single time. This sequence joins TRBV5-1 and TRBJ2-3; the match to TRBD2 covers 8 bases. Unmatched junction bases numbered 5, after V lost 4 bases and J lost 1 base. The length of the CDR3 is 15 residues. CDR1 and CDR2 (germline): SGHRS, YFSETQ. The CDR3 loop reads CASSAGTSGTDTQYF. The CDR3 nucleotides read TGCGCCAGCAGCGCCGGGACTAGTGGCACAGATACGCAGTATTTT.

The CDR3 DNA sequence: TGTGCCAGCATGCCTAGCGGGGGGGAGATAACAAATGAGCAGTTCTTC. This gives the protein CASMPSGGEITNEQFF. J is TRBJ2-1 and V is TRBV6-1; 12 positions agree with TRBD2. In germline, CDR1 is MNHNS, CDR2 SASEGT. The V segment lost 7 bases and the J segment 7 bases; nucleotides outside the gene matches: 11. The CDR3 runs to 16 residues.

J is TRBJ2-3 and V is TRBV6-5; unclear D gene. The DNA end favors TRBJ2-7, so the J call may be wrong. This CDR3 region has 15 residues. Germline values: CDR1 MNHEY, CDR2 SVGAGI. In DNA, the CDR3 is TGTGCCAGCGGTTTGAGGAAGAGAGCCAAAGATACGCAGTACTTC. Translation gives CASGLRKRAKDTQYF.

The table lists this clonotype with a count of one. This sequence joins TRBV11-3 and TRBJ2-7; D is perhaps TRBD1 (6 bases). Trimming stripped 1 base from V and 0 bases from J, with 7 bases between. Germline V lookup: CDR1 SGHNT, CDR2 YENEEA. The CDR3 is 14 amino acids. The CDR3 region has the DNA TGTGCCAGCAGCTTAGGGGGGCCCTCCTACGAGCAGTACTTC. It encodes CASSLGGPSYEQYF. The entire variable domain, with the rest obtained from reference TRBV11-3 and TRBJ2-7, is as follows: EAGVVQSPRYKIIEKKQPVAFWCNPISGHNTLYWYLQNLGQGPELLIRYENEEAVDDSQLPKDRFSAERLKGVDSTLKIQPAELGDSAVYLCASSLGGPSYEQYFGPGTRLTVT.

The chain uses TRBV6-5 and TRBJ2-3; no clear D. TRBJ2-5 explains the end of the DNA better; the J call may be wrong. The CDR3 extends over 15 amino acids. Germline V gives CDR1 MNHEY, CDR2 SVGAGI. The CDR3 reads CASSYCSRKYYIQYF. The CDR3 coding sequence is TGTGCCAGCAGTTACTGCAGCCGGAAGTACTACATCCAGTACTTC.

The CDR3 nucleotides read TGTGGCAGGAGCCCCCTCGGGCGTGACCAAGAGACCCAGTACTTC. Protein sequence: CGRSPLGRDQETQYF. The rearrangement uses TRBV14 and TRBJ2-5; D gene unclear. The CDR3 length is 15 residues. Germline V gene lookup returns CDR1 SGHDN and CDR2 FVKESK.

Comments on this clonotype: The junction departs from the called germline gene at one end, perhaps through a read error. The rearrangement uses TRBV10-1 and TRBJ2-4; D is possibly TRBD1 or TRBD2 (5 bases each). CDR1 WNHNN and CDR2 SYGVQD come from the germline V gene (reference sequence). The CDR3 sequence is 14 residues long. This chain's CDR3 is CAGTGLCAKDIQYF. As DNA, the CDR3 is TGCGCCGGCACGGGGCTGTGTGCCAAAGACATTCAGTACTTC.

V is TRBV10-2 and J is TRBJ2-3; D is undetermined. Germline CDR1 WSHSY, CDR2 SAAADI. The length of the CDR3 is 12 residues. The V end lost 7 bases, the J end lost 4 bases, and 9 bases lay between the germline ends. The CDR3 sequence: CASKGFSDTQYF. The CDR3, as DNA: TGCGCCAGCAAGGGCTTTTCAGATACGCAGTATTTT.

Worth noting for this clonotype: With a much larger clone just one base away, this may be a read error. The V and J genes are TRBV9 and TRBJ2-5; the match to TRBD2 covers 10 bases. The V segment lost 0 bases and the J segment 11 bases; nucleotides outside the gene matches: 13. Germline V lookup: CDR1 SGDLS, CDR2 YYNGEE. The CDR3 spans 16 residues. The CDR3 DNA is TGTGCCAGCAGCGTAGGGGTTAGCGGGAGGACTAATGAGCAGTACTTC. Its protein product is CASSVGVSGRTNEQYF.

About this clonotype: Germline is not matched at one junction end, which may reflect a read error. The genes are TRBV27 and TRBJ2-3; 7 bases are shared with TRBD2. The germline V gene encodes CDR1 MNHEY and CDR2 SMNVEV (reference sequence). The CDR3 is 16 amino acids. The DNA of the CDR3 is TGTGCCAGCAGTTTACTGGGGGGGGGAGCCAAAGATATGCAGTACTTT. It translates to CASSLLGGGAKDMQYF.

This clonotype occurred a few times. The junction does not match germline at one end; this may be a read error. The rearrangement links TRBV6-1 to TRBJ2-4, with a weak D call TRBD2 (6 bases). The CDR3 length is 14 residues. The germline V gene encodes CDR1 MNHNS and CDR2 SASEGT. The CDR3 DNA reads as TGTGGCAGCACGGGGCGGGGTGCCAAAGATACGCAGTACTTC. As protein: CGSTGRGAKDTQYF.

This clonotype was counted ten times or more. The chain carries TRBV7-2 and TRBJ2-7; TRBD2 agrees at 9 bases. This CDR3 is built from 15 residues. V lost 1 base to trimming and J lost 3 bases; unmatched junction nucleotides: 4. Germline CDR1 is SGHTA and CDR2 is FQGNSA. The CDR3 spells CASSLDSGSVYEQYF. The CDR3 DNA follows: TGTGCCAGCAGCTTAGATAGCGGGAGCGTCTACGAGCAGTACTTC. The variable domain in full, completed from reference TRBV7-2 and TRBJ2-7, reads GAGVSQSPSNKVTEKGKDVELRCDPISGHTALYWYRQSLGQGLEFLIYFQGNSAPDKSGLPSDRFSAERTGGSVSTLTIQRTQQEDSAVYLCASSLDSGSVYEQYFGPGTRLTVT.